What follows are 2 T cell receptor beta chains derived from one specimen sequenced in a study of glioma-infiltrating T cells. The iRepertoire nested amplicon-rescue multiplex PCR amplified TCR alpha and beta CDR3s from RNA. TCRdb re-called the multiplex PCR reads with MiXCR, one entry per CDR3 protein. The table records under 150,000 distinct CDR3 sequences, more than 20% of them present only once. Sequenced material: glioma tissue, nonneoplastic brain tissue, or PBMCs (not recorded which). These receptors were obtained from a human donor with low-grade glioma or glioblastoma, undergoing nonglioma brain surgery, or in good health (not recorded which).

This clonotype was seen many times. V is TRBV27 and J is TRBJ1-1; possibly TRBD1 for D (5 bases). V lost 5 bases to trimming and J lost 2 bases, with 15 bases between them. The germline V gene encodes CDR1 MNHEY and CDR2 SMNVEV (reference sequence). This CDR3 is built from 15 residues. This CDR3 reads CASSRPTRGNTEAFF. Here the CDR3 DNA reads TGTGCCAGCAGTCGCCCGACAAGGGGCAACACTGAAGCTTTCTTT.

This clonotype was observed at least ten times. V is TRBV20-1 and J is TRBJ2-3, with 12 nucleotides matching TRBD2. V dropped 0 bases and J dropped 6; count of bases not matched to a gene: 7. CDR1 is DFQATT and CDR2 is SNEGSKA in the germline V gene (reference sequence). This CDR3 contains 16 residues. The CDR3 region is CSARDQLAGGGDTQYF. The CDR3 nucleotides are TGCAGTGCTAGAGACCAACTAGCGGGGGGTGGCGATACGCAGTATTTT.